This T cell receptor (beta chain) was retrieved from a study of shared clonotypes between healthy human individuals. Study-wide context: Those who served as donors were a couple of women and a few men between the ages of 18 and 49.

V was clipped by 7 bases and J by 2 bases, with 17 bases between them. CDR1 and CDR2 (germline): MGHRA, YSYEKL. The CDR3 loop spans 15 amino acids. Over several immunoSEQ plates, each subset's genomic DNA was distributed in even portions. Measured with immunoSEQ multiplex PCR; TCRdb has only the in-frame clones, and not every one. Here the sample spans around 980,000 clones, about 80% being singletons. The clonotype was recovered from a man aged 18-30 years in good health. Some clones in this sample may be carry-over from other donors' samples. The chain uses TRBV4-1 and TRBJ1-1; D is unclear. Sequencing was carried out using memory CD4+ T cells from PBMCs. Subset of the sample: CD45RA-negative fraction. In DNA, the CDR3 is TGCGCCAGCAAAGGATATGCCCAGATAAACACTGAAGCTTTCTTT. Its translation is CASKGYAQINTEAFF.